This is a list of T cell receptor beta chains from one sample in a study of T-cell memory formation after mild COVID-19. TCRdb itself ran the 5' RACE reads through MiXCR, one entry per CDR3 protein. Counted here are about 140,000 distinct CDR3 sequences, 11% to 15% occurring once; the ten biggest clones make up under 30%. The sequenced material came from PBMCs or a T cell subset sorted from them (not recorded which). The receptors shown here come from an adult woman who had mild COVID-19 (a few samples of this study predate the infection). Cell type and time point are not known. The CDR3 runs from the conserved cysteine through the conserved F or W. Fields, in order: clone size, V gene, J gene, D gene, CDR3 protein, CDR3 DNA. The D gene is left open where the match is weak. Only some rows state a clone size, as once, few, many or a class for expanded clones.

size: few
V: TRBV7-8
J: TRBJ1-1
D: -
CDR3: CASSAGLGMNTEAFF
DNA: TGTGCCAGCAGCGCGGGCCTGGGCATGAACACTGAAGCTTTCTTT

size: many
V: TRBV9
J: TRBJ2-1
D: TRBD2
CDR3: CASSVGTSGDPYNEQFF
DNA: TGTGCCAGCAGCGTAGGGACTAGCGGGGATCCCTACAATGAGCAGTTCTTC

size: -
V: TRBV18
J: TRBJ1-5
D: -
CDR3: CASSPERVSNQPQHF
DNA: TGTGCCAGCTCACCAGAGAGGGTGAGCAATCAGCCCCAGCATTTT

size: -
V: TRBV7-9
J: TRBJ2-1
D: -
CDR3: CATQGTSSYNEQFF
DNA: TGTGCCACCCAGGGCACGAGCTCCTACAATGAGCAGTTCTTC

size: -
V: TRBV3-1
J: TRBJ1-1
D: -
CDR3: CASSLQGWGNTEAFF
DNA: TGTGCCAGCAGCCTACAGGGCTGGGGAAACACTGAAGCTTTCTTT

size: -
V: TRBV13
J: TRBJ1-2
D: -
CDR3: CASSPSDSYSGYTF
DNA: TGTGCCAGCAGCCCCTCCGACAGCTACTCTGGCTACACCTTC

size: -
V: TRBV12-3/TRBV12-4
J: TRBJ2-1
D: TRBD2
CDR3: CASGLAVFLRTEQFF
DNA: TGTGCCAGCGGCCTAGCGGTTTTCCTTAGGACTGAGCAGTTCTTC

size: few
V: TRBV12-3/TRBV12-4
J: TRBJ1-1
D: -
CDR3: CASSLRTDLNTEAFF
DNA: TGTGCCAGCAGTCTCCGGACAGACCTGAACACTGAAGCTTTCTTT

size: -
V: TRBV4-1
J: TRBJ1-6
D: TRBD1
CDR3: CASSQGQGLGNSPLHF
DNA: TGCGCCAGCAGCCAGGGACAGGGATTAGGTAATTCACCCCTCCACTTT

size: -
V: TRBV7-9
J: TRBJ2-5
D: TRBD1
CDR3: CASSSPSGTDQETQYF
DNA: TGTGCCAGCAGCTCGCCCTCCGGGACAGACCAAGAGACCCAGTACTTC

size: few
V: TRBV23-1
J: TRBJ2-7
D: -
CDR3: CASSQQGPAYEQYF
DNA: TGCGCCAGCAGTCAACAGGGTCCAGCCTACGAGCAGTACTTC

size: few
V: TRBV11-2
J: TRBJ2-7
D: TRBD2
CDR3: CASSFVAGGQEQYF
DNA: TGTGCCAGCAGCTTTGTAGCGGGGGGGCAAGAGCAGTACTTC

size: -
V: TRBV12-3/TRBV12-4
J: TRBJ1-2
D: -
CDR3: CASSFARTAGYTF
DNA: TGTGCCAGCAGTTTCGCCCGGACCGCTGGCTACACCTTC

size: few
V: TRBV2
J: TRBJ2-7
D: -
CDR3: CASSDPGRSYEQYF
DNA: TGTGCCAGCTCGGACCCAGGTCGCTCCTACGAGCAGTACTTC

size: -
V: TRBV6-5
J: TRBJ1-4
D: -
CDR3: CASSYSAGAQGEKLFF
DNA: TGTGCCAGCAGTTACTCGGCAGGGGCGCAAGGTGAAAAACTGTTTTTT

size: -
V: TRBV5-1
J: TRBJ2-7
D: TRBD1
CDR3: CASSLGTGLYEQYF
DNA: TGCGCCAGCAGCTTGGGGACAGGGCTCTACGAGCAGTACTTC

size: few
V: TRBV5-1
J: TRBJ2-3
D: TRBD1
CDR3: CASSLTGGLTDTQYF
DNA: TGCGCCAGCAGCTTGACAGGGGGCTTAACAGATACGCAGTATTTT